The entry below describes one T cell receptor (beta chain). Its antigen remains undetermined. No much larger clone is present one base from it, and per-base qualities are unavailable. Genomic DNA was extracted from sorted cells for sequencing of the TCRbeta CDR3 region. The immunoSEQ Assay was used for sequencing of TCRbeta CDR3 regions. In TCRdb, the immuneACCESS table is reduced to in-frame sequences with V and J assigned. These tables do not hold every clone; where another copy was compared, an unresolved V gene accounts for under half, and the others remain unexplained. The sample table lists tens of thousands of clones, 75% to 85% of them with a count of one. Nearly 0.7% of the sample goes to the ten largest clones. This specimen belongs to a study of OX40 agonist ivuxolimab in advanced cancers. Concerning the study at large: The costimulatory receptor OX40 (CD134) was targeted by ivuxolimab, a fully human IgG2 agonistic monoclonal antibody. The monotherapy dose-escalation portion (N ≈ 56 patients) of the phase I ivuxolimab trial is reported in the paper. Intravenous ivuxolimab was administered to patients every 2 weeks at six dose levels: 0.01, 0.1, 0.3, 1.5, 3 and 10 mg/kg. The dose-escalation cohort was almost 85% male with a mean age of approximately 60 years, ranging from about 23 to 85. Prior anti-PD-1, anti-PD-L1 or anti-CTLA-4 therapy was permitted, and about 40% of dose-escalation patients had received checkpoint inhibitors. Among the 50 to 55 dose-escalation patients, around 20 had hepatocellular carcinoma, roughly 15 melanoma, 9 renal cell carcinoma and 9 head and neck cancer. Peripheral TCRbeta sequencing was intended to test whether TCR sequence diversity was altered and clonal T-cell expansion was caused by ivuxolimab. Partial responses occurred in three dose-escalation patients: two with cutaneous melanoma and one with hepatocellular carcinoma. Summary of the overall study and its limitations: On average, CD8+ T cells showed more expanded clones than CD4+ T cells after ivuxolimab. Low levels of normalized T-cell clonal expansion were also seen in some patients who did not respond. In the 0.1-3.0 mg/kg groups, partial responders were among the patients with the lowest normalized peripheral clonal expansion, particularly in CD8+ T cells. At doses of 0.1 to 3.0 mg/kg, clonal expansion of both CD4+ and CD8+ T cells in blood was seen between baseline and week 6. The antigen specificity of the clonally expanded peripheral T cells was not determined.

The trial excluded patients who had a history of autoimmune disease or were on systemic immunosuppression. Peripheral blood for TCR sequencing was collected from all dose cohorts at baseline, on cycle 4 day 1, and on cycle 7 day 1. Samples came from an open-label, multicenter, first-in-human phase I dose-escalation trial of ivuxolimab. Adults with locally advanced or metastatic head and neck squamous cell, hepatocellular, melanoma or renal cell carcinoma were enrolled in the trial. Before TCR sequencing, CD4+ T cells and CD8+ T cells from peripheral blood were sorted into separate populations. V gives up 6 bases and J gives up 2 bases, and the segment between their germline ends measures 13 bases. CDR1 and CDR2, per the germline V gene, are SGHTA and FQGTGA. The CDR3, from cysteine to phenylalanine, totals 15 residues. The sequence is cut down to CDR3 DNA, 45 bases in frame from base 1.

The chain is encoded by TRBV7-3 joined to TRBJ2-2, with a tentative D gene TRBD1 over 7 matching bases. This specimen consisted of CD4+ or CD8+ T cells sorted from blood, obtained in a trial of the OX40 agonist ivuxolimab. The sequence derives from an adult with an advanced solid tumor such as melanoma, head and neck, liver or kidney cancer. The nucleotide sequence is TGTGCCAGCAGGGCGGGACAGAGAAACACCGGGGAGCTGTTTTTT. Its protein reads: CASRAGQRNTGELFF.